A selection of T cell receptor beta chains follows, all from one sample in a study of blood T cell repertoires in COVID-19. Repertoires were generated with immunoSEQ multiplex PCR, while TCRdb's copy carries only in-frame clones and drops some. Here the sample spans some 200,000 clones, 84% being singletons. The sample was peripheral blood. These receptors all stem from a woman at least 80 years old with COVID-19, enrolled during active disease. CDR3s include the opening cysteine and the closing phenylalanine or tryptophan. The D gene is left open where the match is weak. Part of the rows lack a size; the others show once, few, many or a class for expanded clones.

size	D	length	V	J	CDR3	DNA
NA	NA	14	TRBV7-9	TRBJ2-5	CASSSSGNQETQYF	TGTGCCAGCAGCAGCTCAGGGAATCAAGAGACCCAGTACTTC
NA	NA	14	TRBV5-1	TRBJ1-1	CASSLVAGNTEAFF	TGCGCCAGCAGCTTGGTAGCGGGGAACACTGAAGCTTTCTTT
NA	TRBD1	15	TRBV18	TRBJ2-1	CASSPGTGWYNEQFF	TGTGCCAGCTCACCAGGGACAGGGTGGTACAATGAGCAGTTCTTC
NA	NA	14	TRBV3-1/TRBV3-2	TRBJ1-1	CASSQDLANTEAFF	TGTGCCAGCAGCCAAGACTTGGCGAACACTGAAGCTTTCTTT
NA	TRBD1	15	TRBV10-3	TRBJ1-2	CAISEGGQGAHGYTF	TGTGCCATCAGTGAGGGGGGACAGGGGGCTCATGGCTACACCTTC
NA	NA	14	TRBV11-2	TRBJ1-4	CASSTGIFNEKLFF	TGTGCCAGCAGCACCGGGATCTTTAATGAAAAACTGTTTTTT
NA	NA	13	TRBV6-5	TRBJ2-3	CASRTASTDTQYF	TGTGCCAGCAGGACAGCTAGCACAGATACGCAGTATTTT
once	TRBD2	16	TRBV7-9	TRBJ2-3	CASSLGGTSGSDTQYF	TGTGCCAGCAGCTTAGGCGGGACTAGCGGGTCTGATACGCAGTATTTT
NA	TRBD1	14	TRBV5-1	TRBJ1-2	CASAVAGGVYGYTF	TGCGCCAGCGCCGTAGCAGGGGGCGTCTATGGCTACACCTTC
NA	NA	13	TRBV7-6	TRBJ2-7	CASSSTETYEQYF	TGTGCCAGCAGCTCAACAGAAACCTACGAGCAGTACTTC
NA	TRBD1	14	TRBV10-3	TRBJ1-1	CATIQGARSTEAFF	TGTGCCACTATACAGGGGGCGAGGAGCACTGAAGCTTTCTTT
few	NA	14	TRBV5-6	TRBJ1-1	CASSLWGRGTEAFF	TGTGCCAGCAGCTTGTGGGGTAGGGGCACTGAAGCTTTCTTT
NA	NA	14	TRBV2	TRBJ2-5	CASSGGSAPETQYF	TGTGCCAGCAGCGGAGGGTCTGCTCCGGAGACCCAGTACTTC
NA	TRBD2	14	TRBV27	TRBJ2-7	CASSSSTSGGLQYF	TGTGCCAGCAGTTCCTCGACTAGCGGGGGCCTTCAGTACTTC
NA	NA	13	TRBV3-1/TRBV3-2	TRBJ2-7	CASSSGISYEQYF	TGTGCCAGCAGTTCAGGGATCTCCTACGAGCAGTACTTC
NA	NA	13	TRBV19	TRBJ1-1	CASSIGEGTEAFF	TGTGCCAGTAGTATCGGGGAGGGCACTGAAGCTTTCTTT
NA	TRBD1	15	TRBV5-1	TRBJ1-2	CASSKTGAVNWGYTF	TGCGCCAGCAGCAAGACAGGGGCTGTCAACTGGGGCTACACCTTC
NA	TRBD1	15	TRBV4-1	TRBJ1-1	CASSRDGQGGTEAFF	TGCGCCAGCAGCCGTGATGGACAGGGGGGCACTGAAGCTTTCTTT
NA	NA	15	TRBV24-1	TRBJ2-3	CATSDRTVATDTQYF	TGTGCCACCAGTGATCGGACAGTAGCCACAGATACGCAGTATTTT
NA	TRBD2	15	TRBV5-6	TRBJ2-5	CASSYGVGGGETQYF	TGTGCCAGCAGCTACGGCGTGGGGGGGGGTGAGACCCAGTACTTC
NA	TRBD2	14	TRBV2	TRBJ2-7	CASIPGGSSYEQYF	TGTGCCAGCATTCCCGGGGGGTCGTCCTACGAGCAGTACTTC
NA	NA	13	TRBV28	TRBJ2-7	CASRGLSSYEQYF	TGTGCCAGCAGGGGACTGAGCTCCTACGAGCAGTACTTC
few	NA	12	TRBV7-2	TRBJ1-2	CASSPENYGYTF	TGTGCCAGCAGCCCAGAAAATTATGGCTACACCTTC
NA	NA	14	TRBV19	TRBJ1-5	CASSITRGREPQHF	TGTGCCAGTAGTATCACACGGGGTAGGGAGCCCCAGCATTTT
NA	NA	15	TRBV19	TRBJ2-1	CASSIVRVADNEQFF	TGTGCCAGTAGTATTGTGAGGGTTGCGGACAATGAGCAGTTCTTC
NA	NA	15	TRBV3-1/TRBV3-2	TRBJ2-1	CASSQGRVAYNEQFF	TGTGCCAGCAGCCAAGGACGGGTGGCCTACAATGAGCAGTTCTTC
NA	NA	13	TRBV12-3/TRBV12-4	TRBJ1-2	CASSREGFYGYTF	TGTGCCAGCAGCCGAGAGGGTTTCTATGGCTACACCTTC
NA	NA	13	TRBV10-3	TRBJ1-5	CAISVAGNQPQHF	TGTGCCATCAGCGTGGCAGGCAATCAGCCCCAGCATTTT
NA	NA	16	TRBV24-1	TRBJ2-1	CATSGGRASSYNEQFF	TGTGCCACCAGTGGAGGGCGAGCAAGCTCCTACAATGAGCAGTTCTTC
NA	TRBD2	16	TRBV27	TRBJ2-1	CASKLTYGGSAGEQFF	TGTGCCAGCAAGCTGACCTACGGCGGGAGCGCCGGTGAGCAGTTCTTC
NA	NA	14	TRBV19	TRBJ2-3	CASSVTDRGDTQYF	TGTGCCAGTAGTGTAACGGACCGGGGAGATACGCAGTATTTT
once	NA	14	TRBV5-1	TRBJ1-5	CASSLSGSDQPQHF	TGCGCCAGCAGCTTGTCAGGGTCGGATCAGCCCCAGCATTTT
NA	TRBD1	15	TRBV2	TRBJ1-5	CASRWNRGSNQPQHF	TGTGCCAGCAGGTGGAACAGGGGGAGCAATCAGCCCCAGCATTTT
NA	NA	16	TRBV11-3	TRBJ2-1	CASSLGGDSPYNEQFF	TGTGCCAGCAGCTTAGGGGGGGACTCACCTTACAATGAGCAGTTCTTC
NA	TRBD1	13	TRBV6-6	TRBJ1-2	CASRGDRNYGYTF	TGTGCCAGCAGGGGGGACAGGAACTATGGCTACACCTTC
few	NA	14	TRBV27	TRBJ1-2	CASSLSGRGSGYTF	TGTGCCAGCAGTTTATCGGGGAGGGGTAGTGGCTACACCTTC
once	TRBD1	14	TRBV27	TRBJ1-1	CASWDRRANTEAFF	TGTGCCAGCTGGGACAGGAGAGCGAACACTGAAGCTTTCTTT
few	NA	15	TRBV2	TRBJ2-5	CASNAYQGIPKTQYF	TGTGCCAGCAACGCCTACCAGGGTATCCCCAAGACCCAGTACTTC
NA	NA	13	TRBV10-1	TRBJ2-7	CASSAGLLNEQYF	TGCGCCAGCTCGGCAGGACTATTAAACGAGCAGTACTTC
NA	NA	17	TRBV5-1	TRBJ1-6	CASSLYGRSSYNSPLHF	TGCGCCAGCAGCTTGTATGGCCGGAGCTCCTATAATTCACCCCTCCACTTT
NA	TRBD2	14	TRBV2	TRBJ2-1	CASSSDRLAGVHFF	TGTGCCAGCAGCTCAGATCGACTAGCGGGAGTCCACTTCTTC